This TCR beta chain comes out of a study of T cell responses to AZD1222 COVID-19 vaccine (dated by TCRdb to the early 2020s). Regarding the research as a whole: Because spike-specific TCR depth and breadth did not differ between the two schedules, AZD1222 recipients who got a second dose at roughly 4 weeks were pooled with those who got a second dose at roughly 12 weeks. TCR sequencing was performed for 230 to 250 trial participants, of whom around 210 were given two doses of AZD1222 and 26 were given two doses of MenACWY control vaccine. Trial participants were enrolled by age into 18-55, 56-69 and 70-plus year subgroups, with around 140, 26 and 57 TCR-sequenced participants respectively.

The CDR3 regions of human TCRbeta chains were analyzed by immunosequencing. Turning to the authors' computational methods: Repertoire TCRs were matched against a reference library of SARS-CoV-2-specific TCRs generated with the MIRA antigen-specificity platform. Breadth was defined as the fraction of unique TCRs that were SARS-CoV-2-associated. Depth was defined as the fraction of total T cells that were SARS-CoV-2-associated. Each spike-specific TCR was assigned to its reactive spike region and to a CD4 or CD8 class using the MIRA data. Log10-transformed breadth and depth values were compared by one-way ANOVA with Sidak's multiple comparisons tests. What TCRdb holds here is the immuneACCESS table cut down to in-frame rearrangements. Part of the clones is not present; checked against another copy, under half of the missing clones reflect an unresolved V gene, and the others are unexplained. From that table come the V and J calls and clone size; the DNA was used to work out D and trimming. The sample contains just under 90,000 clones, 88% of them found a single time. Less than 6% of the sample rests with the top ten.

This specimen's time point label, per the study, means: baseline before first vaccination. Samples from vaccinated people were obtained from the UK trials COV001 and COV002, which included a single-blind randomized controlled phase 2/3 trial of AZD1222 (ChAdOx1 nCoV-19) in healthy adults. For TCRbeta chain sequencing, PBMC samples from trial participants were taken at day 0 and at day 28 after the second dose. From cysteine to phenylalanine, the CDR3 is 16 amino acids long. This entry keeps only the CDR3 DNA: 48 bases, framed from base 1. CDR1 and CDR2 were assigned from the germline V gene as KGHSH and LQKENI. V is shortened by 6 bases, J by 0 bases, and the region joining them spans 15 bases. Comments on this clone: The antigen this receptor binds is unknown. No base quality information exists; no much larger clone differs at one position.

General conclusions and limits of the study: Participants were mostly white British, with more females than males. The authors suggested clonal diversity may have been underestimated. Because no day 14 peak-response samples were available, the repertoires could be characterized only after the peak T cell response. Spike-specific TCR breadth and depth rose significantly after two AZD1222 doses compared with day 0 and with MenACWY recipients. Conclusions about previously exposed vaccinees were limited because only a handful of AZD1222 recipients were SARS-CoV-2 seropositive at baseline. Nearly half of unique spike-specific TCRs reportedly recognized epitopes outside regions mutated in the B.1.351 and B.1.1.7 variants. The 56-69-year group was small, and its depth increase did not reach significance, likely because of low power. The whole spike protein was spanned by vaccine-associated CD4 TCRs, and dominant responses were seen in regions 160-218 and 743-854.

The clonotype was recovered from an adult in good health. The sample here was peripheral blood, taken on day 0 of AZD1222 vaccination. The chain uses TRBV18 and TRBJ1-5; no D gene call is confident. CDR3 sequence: CASSLNAEGSNQPQHF. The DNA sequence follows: TGTGCCAGCTCCCTAAACGCTGAGGGTAGCAATCAGCCCCAGCATTTT.